This T cell receptor beta chain was recorded in a study of beta chain features in type 1 diabetes. Across the study: Across every sample, 107,917,701 sorted cells were examined in total. Findings and caveats of the study: All four CD4+ subsets from Type 1 diabetes patients carried moderately but significantly shorter TCRB CDR3s.

The CDR3 consists of 14 residues. V lost 3 bases and J lost 6, with 14 bases in between. CDR1 and CDR2 (germline): MGHDK, SYGVNS. CD45RO/CCR7/CD25/CD127/CD95/CD27 staining was used to isolate CD4+ naive, central memory, regulatory and stem cell-like memory cells by sorting. This clone was recorded a few times. Its antigen is as yet unknown. As every portion of the isolated RNA was reverse transcribed, the sequencing read expressed TCRB transcripts. Samples of naive, central memory and regulatory T cells yielded a mean of about 3.4 million reads. Assay used: immunoSEQ multiplex PCR; TCRdb lists only in-frame clones, some missing. The table records almost 350,000 clones, less than 10% of them present only once.

This rearrangement joins TRBV25-1 to TRBJ1-2, with D perhaps matching TRBD1 (6 bases). Sequencing used central memory CD4+ T cells from blood. This clonotype was sampled from a woman aged 18-29 years in good health. CDR3 in amino acids: CASSDLTGRNGYTF. The CDR3 nucleotides read TGTGCCAGCAGTGACTTGACAGGAAGGAATGGCTACACCTTC.